A single TCR beta chain is shown here with its context. What it binds is not known. The CDR3 is 12 amino acids. Trimming took 7 bases from V and 6 from J, leaving 11 bases between them. The V gene's germline CDR1 is SGHTA and CDR2 FQGNSA. The record originates from a study of CD8+ T cells in alopecia areata. Study background: Patients in the treated group were given tofacitinib by mouth, 5 to 10 mg twice a day. Study-wide points: Normal scalp showed lower clonality than lesional scalp, especially alopecia totalis/universalis. Against the mouse data, patients shared TCRs less clearly, possibly for HLA reasons.

Extracted RNA was reverse transcribed into cDNA, the sequencing template. Some clones are missing from TCRdb's copy, which holds only in-frame ones; the method was immunoSEQ multiplex PCR. Of some 120,000 clones listed, around 60% are singletons. Separation by sorting yielded CD4+ and CD8+ T cells from PBMCs. This TCR was recovered from a human donor with alopecia areata. The chain links TRBV7-2 to TRBJ2-3, with no clear D. The source was CD4+ T cells sorted from blood, collected at week 0. The CDR3 spells CASTLEVDTQYF. CDR3 DNA sequence: TGTGCCAGCACCCTCGAAGTGGATACGCAGTATTTT.